This record concerns one TCR beta chain sequence. No antigen is known for it. The treatment: 19 received Ad26.COV2.S at low or high dose, single or two shots; about five received placebo; per-sample allocation not given. After the first vaccine or placebo injection, samples were drawn on day 63. These data originate in a study of Ad26.COV2.S vaccination and SARS-CoV-2 variants. Study details: Ad26.COV2.S, an intramuscular injection, was given once or twice 56 days apart. Study conclusions and caveats: With respect to non-spike TCR breadth, vaccine and placebo recipients were similar.

Only in-frame clones appear in the TCRdb table, and some are missing; sequencing was by immunoSEQ multiplex PCR. The table lists roughly 700,000 clones, 89% of them singletons. This CDR3 is 14 amino acids long. Trimming cost V 4 bases and J 8 bases, with 17 bases left between them. This TCR came from a person between 18 and 60 years old who received the Ad26.COV2.S COVID-19 vaccine or a placebo. Sequences were derived from peripheral blood, sampled in a trial of Ad26.COV2.S vaccine versus placebo. V and J are TRBV5-3 and TRBJ2-3; a possible D gene is TRBD1 (5 bases). TRBV5-3 is given ORF status, its function remaining uncertain. CDR3 residues: CARSLTSYRLTQYF. The CDR3 DNA follows: TGTGCCAGAAGCCTAACATCCTACAGGCTTACGCAGTATTTT.